The entry below gives a single T cell receptor (beta chain) sequence along with its context. This entry is derived from a study of T cells in Graves' hyperthyroidism and ophthalmopathy. The CDR3 extends over 15 amino acids. V lost 3 bases, J lost 4 bases, and 5 bases stayed unmatched. Germline V gives CDR1 LNHDA, CDR2 SQIVND (reference sequence). Authors of the study amplified TCR beta CDR3 regions from RNA transcripts. An initial round of RT-PCR targeting the TCR CDR3 relied on the HTBI primer set. One entry per CDR3 protein, called by TCRdb with MiXCR from the multiplex PCR reads. Here the sample spans more than 550,000 distinct CDR3 sequences, less than 45% being singletons. Diagnosis rested on symptoms, serum thyroxine and TRAb, thyroid ultrasound, and orbital computed tomography.

The rearrangement joins TRBV19 to TRBJ1-4; 7 nucleotides agree with TRBD1. The TCR was taken from an adult man with Graves' disease, either hyperthyroidism or ophthalmopathy (not recorded which). Sequenced: peripheral blood or thyroid tissue (not recorded which). This CDR3 reads CASSIAGTDNEKLFF. Here the CDR3 DNA reads TGTGCCAGTAGTATTGCCGGGACAGATAATGAAAAACTGTTTTTT.